The present entry profiles one T cell receptor (beta chain) with its context. The antigen remains undetermined. Using immunoSEQ multiplex PCR, the repertoire was profiled, and TCRdb retains in-frame clones only, with some absent. The sample lists tens of thousands of clones; roughly 80% were seen once. This sample was included in a study of OX40 agonist ivuxolimab in advanced cancers. Study summary: The dose of intravenous ivuxolimab that patients received every 2 weeks ranged from 0.01 to 10 mg/kg. Prior checkpoint blockade (anti-PD-1, anti-PD-L1 or anti-CTLA-4) was permitted; around 37% had it. Overall study results and limits: In CD8+ T cells, expanded clones were on average more numerous than in CD4+.

This CDR3 is built from 13 residues. Trimming stripped 2 bases from V and 6 bases from J, with 11 bases between. The germline CDR1 and CDR2 sequences are GTSNPN and SVGIG (reference sequence). Any history of autoimmune disease or systemic immunosuppression disqualified patients. The specimen comprised CD4+ or CD8+ T cells sorted from blood, sampled in a trial of the OX40 agonist ivuxolimab. The rearrangement joins TRBV30 to TRBJ1-5; D is undetermined. This TCR derives from an adult with an advanced solid tumor such as melanoma, head and neck, liver or kidney cancer. In DNA, the CDR3 is TGTGCCTGGAGTAGCCGGGAAGGTCAGCCCCAGCATTTT. Its translation is CAWSSREGQPQHF.